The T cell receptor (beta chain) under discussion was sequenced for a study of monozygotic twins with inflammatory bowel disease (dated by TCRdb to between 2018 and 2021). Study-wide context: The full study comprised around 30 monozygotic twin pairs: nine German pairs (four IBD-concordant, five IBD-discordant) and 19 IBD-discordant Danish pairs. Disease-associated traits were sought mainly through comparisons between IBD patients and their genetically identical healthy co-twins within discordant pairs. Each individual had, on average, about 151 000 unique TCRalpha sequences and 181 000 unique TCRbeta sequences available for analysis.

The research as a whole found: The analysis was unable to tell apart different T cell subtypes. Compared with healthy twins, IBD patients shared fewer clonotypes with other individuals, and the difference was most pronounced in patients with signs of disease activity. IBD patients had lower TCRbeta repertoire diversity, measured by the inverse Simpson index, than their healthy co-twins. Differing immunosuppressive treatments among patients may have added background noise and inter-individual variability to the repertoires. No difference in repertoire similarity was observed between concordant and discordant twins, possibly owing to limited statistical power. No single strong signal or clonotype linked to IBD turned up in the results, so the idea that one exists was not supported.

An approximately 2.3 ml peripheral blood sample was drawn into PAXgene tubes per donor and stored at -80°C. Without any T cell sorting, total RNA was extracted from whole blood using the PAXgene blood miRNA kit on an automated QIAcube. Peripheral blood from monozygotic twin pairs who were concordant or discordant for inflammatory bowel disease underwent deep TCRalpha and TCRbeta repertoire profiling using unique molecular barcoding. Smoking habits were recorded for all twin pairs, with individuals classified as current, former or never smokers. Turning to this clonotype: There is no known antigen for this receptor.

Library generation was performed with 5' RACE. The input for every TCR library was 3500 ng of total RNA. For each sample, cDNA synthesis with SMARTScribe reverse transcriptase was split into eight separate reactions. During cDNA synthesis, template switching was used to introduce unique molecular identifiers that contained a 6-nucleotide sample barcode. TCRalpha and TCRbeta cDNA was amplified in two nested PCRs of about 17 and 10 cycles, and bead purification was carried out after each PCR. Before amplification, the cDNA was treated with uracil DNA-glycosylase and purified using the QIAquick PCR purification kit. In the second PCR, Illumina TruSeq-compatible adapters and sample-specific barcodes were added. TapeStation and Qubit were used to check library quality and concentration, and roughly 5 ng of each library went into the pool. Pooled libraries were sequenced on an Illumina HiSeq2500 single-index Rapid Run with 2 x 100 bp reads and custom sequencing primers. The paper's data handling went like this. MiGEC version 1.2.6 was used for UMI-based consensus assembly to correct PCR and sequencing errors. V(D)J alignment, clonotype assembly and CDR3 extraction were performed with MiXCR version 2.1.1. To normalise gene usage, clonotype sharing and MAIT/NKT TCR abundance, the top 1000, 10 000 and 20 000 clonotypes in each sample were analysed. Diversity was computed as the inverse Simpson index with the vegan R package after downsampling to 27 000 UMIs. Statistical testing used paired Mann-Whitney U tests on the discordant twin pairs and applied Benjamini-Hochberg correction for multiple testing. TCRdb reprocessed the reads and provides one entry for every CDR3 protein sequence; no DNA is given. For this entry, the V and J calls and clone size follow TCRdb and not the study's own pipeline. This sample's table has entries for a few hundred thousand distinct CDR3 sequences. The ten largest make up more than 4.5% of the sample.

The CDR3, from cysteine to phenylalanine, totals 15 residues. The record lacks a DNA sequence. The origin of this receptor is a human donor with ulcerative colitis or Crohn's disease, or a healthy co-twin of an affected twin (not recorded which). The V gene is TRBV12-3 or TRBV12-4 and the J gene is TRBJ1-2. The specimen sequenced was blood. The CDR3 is CASSSSPRANYGYTF.